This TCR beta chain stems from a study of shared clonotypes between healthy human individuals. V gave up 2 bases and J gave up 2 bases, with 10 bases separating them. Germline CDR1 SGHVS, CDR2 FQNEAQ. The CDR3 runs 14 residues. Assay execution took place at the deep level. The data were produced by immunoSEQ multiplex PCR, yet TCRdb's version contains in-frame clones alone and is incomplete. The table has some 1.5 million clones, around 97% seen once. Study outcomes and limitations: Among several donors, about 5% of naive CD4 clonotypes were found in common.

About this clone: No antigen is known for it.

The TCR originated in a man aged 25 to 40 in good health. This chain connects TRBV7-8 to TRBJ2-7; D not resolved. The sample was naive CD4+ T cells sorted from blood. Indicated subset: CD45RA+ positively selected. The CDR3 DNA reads TGTGCCAGCAGCTTATTTGAGGTGCCCTACGAGCAGTACTTC. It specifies CASSLFEVPYEQYF. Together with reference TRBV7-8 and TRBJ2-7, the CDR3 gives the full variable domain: GAGVSQSPRYKVAKRGQDVALRCDPISGHVSLFWYQQALGQGPEFLTYFQNEAQLDKSGLPSDRFFAERPEGSVSTLKIQRTQQEDSAVYLCASSLFEVPYEQYFGPGTRLTVT.